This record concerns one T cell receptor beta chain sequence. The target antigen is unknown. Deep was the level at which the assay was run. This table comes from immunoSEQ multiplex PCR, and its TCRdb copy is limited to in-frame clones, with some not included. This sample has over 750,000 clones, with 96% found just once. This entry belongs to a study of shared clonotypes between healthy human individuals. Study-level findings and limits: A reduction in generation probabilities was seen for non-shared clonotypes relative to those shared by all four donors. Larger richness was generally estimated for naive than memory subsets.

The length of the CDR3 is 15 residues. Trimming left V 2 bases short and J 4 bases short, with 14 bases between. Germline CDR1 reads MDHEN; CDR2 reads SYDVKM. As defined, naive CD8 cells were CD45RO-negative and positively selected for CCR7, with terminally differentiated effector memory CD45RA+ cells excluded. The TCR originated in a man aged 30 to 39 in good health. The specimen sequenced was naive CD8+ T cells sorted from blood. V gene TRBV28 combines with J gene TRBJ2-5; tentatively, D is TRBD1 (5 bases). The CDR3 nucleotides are TGTGCCAGCAGTTTACCCGGACAAATGGCAGAGACCCAGTACTTC. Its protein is CASSLPGQMAETQYF.